These 14 T cell receptor beta chains came from one sample sequenced in a study of shared clonotypes between healthy human individuals. Profiling relied on immunoSEQ multiplex PCR, and the TCRdb table lists in-frame clones only, not all of them. The table records about 1 million clones, about 77% of them present only once. The specimen was memory CD4+ T cells sorted from blood. Subset described: CD45RA-negative fraction. The receptor set was obtained from a man between 18 and 35 years old in good health.

This clone has only a few counts. At the DNA level, this CDR3 is encoded by other sequences in the same sample as well. This chain connects TRBV18 to TRBJ1-4, with TRBD1 matching over 8 bases. CDR3 length equals 14 residues. The germline gives CDR1 KGHSH, CDR2 LQKENI. V dropped 3 bases and J dropped 7; count of bases not matched to a gene: 4. The CDR3 spells CASSPTGGSEKLFF. Written as DNA, the CDR3 is TGTGCCAGCTCACCTACAGGGGGAAGTGAAAAACTGTTTTTT.

On this clone itself: This sample also contains other DNA sequences that code for the same CDR3. This chain links TRBV9 with TRBJ2-5; 7 positions agree with TRBD1. Trimming removed 0 bases from V and 3 bases from J; junction bases left unmatched: 2. The CDR3 sequence is 14 residues long. The germline CDR1 and CDR2 sequences are SGDLS and YYNGEE. CDR3 coding DNA: TGTGCCAGCAGCGTAGGGGGACAGAAAGAGACCCAGTACTTC. Its protein product is CASSVGGQKETQYF.

Concerning this clone: This likely stems from a read error, as it lies one base from a far larger clone. This sequence joins TRBV5-1 and TRBJ1-6, with a possible D match to TRBD1 (5 bases). CDR3 size: 14 residues. Germline CDR1 is SGHRS and CDR2 is YFSETQ. Trimming took off 5 bases at V and 6 bases at J, with 12 bases between the two ends. The CDR3: CASRETVINSPLHF. The CDR3 DNA sequence: TGCGCCAGCAGGGAGACAGTGATTAATTCACCCCTCCACTTT.

Note on this clone: At one boundary the junction diverges from the germline segment, which might be a read error. CDR3 region: CASIELAGNTDTQYF. Here the CDR3 DNA reads TGTGCCAGCATTGAATTAGCGGGTAACACAGATACGCAGTATTTT. This chain joins TRBV2 and TRBJ2-3, with TRBD2 identical over 7 bases. This CDR3 is 15 amino acids long. Germline V gene sequence: CDR1 SNHLY, CDR2 FYNNEI.

Details on this clone: This specimen includes other DNA sequences encoding the same CDR3. The rearrangement uses TRBV6-6 and TRBJ1-1; unclear D gene. CDR1 is MNHNY, CDR2 SVGAGI, per germline (reference sequence). Trimming pared 2 bases from V and 1 base from J, leaving 8 bases between. This CDR3 comprises 14 residues. The CDR3 loop reads CASSYSSANTEAFF. Written as DNA, the CDR3 is TGTGCCAGCAGTTACAGTTCTGCGAACACTGAAGCTTTCTTT.

The gene calls are TRBV10-1 and TRBJ2-7; TRBD2 matches at 7 bases. V lost 4 bases, J lost 7 bases, and 13 bases stayed unmatched. The CDR3 contains 15 residues. CDR1 WNHNN and CDR2 SYGVQD come from the germline V gene (reference sequence). The CDR3 loop reads CASSGNKGGPDEQYF. The CDR3 DNA reads TGCGCCAGCAGTGGGAACAAGGGAGGGCCGGATGAGCAGTACTTC.

This clone was detected a few times. The chain is built from TRBV18 and TRBJ2-3; possible D gene TRBD2, 5 bases. CDR3 length equals 13 residues. Trimming left V 6 bases short and J 4 bases short, with 11 bases between. The V gene's germline CDR1 is KGHSH and CDR2 LQKENI. The CDR3 is CASSRGAADTQYF. CDR3 sequence (DNA): TGTGCCAGCTCCCGGGGAGCGGCAGATACGCAGTATTTT. The complete variable domain, with remaining parts taken from reference TRBV18 and TRBJ2-3, reads NAGVMQNPRHLVRRRGQEARLRCSPMKGHSHVYWYRQLPEEGLKFMVYLQKENIIDESGMPKERFSAEFPKEGPSILRIQQVVRGDSAAYFCASSRGAADTQYFGPGTRLTVL.

This clone was picked up one time. The chain couples TRBV5-1 to TRBJ2-3; weak D call: TRBD2 (6 bases). This CDR3 spans 15 amino acids. Trimming cost V 4 bases and J 2 bases, with 14 bases left between them. Germline CDR1 and CDR2: SGHRS and YFSETQ. CDR3 nucleotide sequence: TGCGCCAGCAGCAGCGGGTCCTTATACACAGATACGCAGTATTTT. This codes for CASSSGSLYTDTQYF.

The gene calls are TRBV7-2 and TRBJ2-5, with a possible D match to TRBD2 (6 bases). V was shortened by 1 base and J by 5 bases, with 14 bases between the two germline ends. Germline lookup yields CDR1 SGHTA and CDR2 FQGNSA. This CDR3 is 15 amino acids long. The chain's CDR3 is CASSLVFGTHETQYF. The CDR3 DNA sequence: TGTGCCAGCAGCTTAGTGTTCGGGACTCACGAGACCCAGTACTTC.

There are a few counts of this clone. The chain carries TRBV2 and TRBJ2-2; D is uncertain. Germline CDR1 is SNHLY and CDR2 is FYNNEI. V dropped 4 bases and J dropped 2 bases, with 11 bases sitting between them. The CDR3 is made up of 15 amino acids. The CDR3 region has the DNA TGTGCCAGCAGTGGCACAAATCTCAACACCGGGGAGCTGTTTTTT. Translated: CASSGTNLNTGELFF.

The genes are TRBV7-8 and TRBJ2-3; 9 bases agree with TRBD2. V trimming: 5 bases; J trimming: 0 bases; junction bases outside the gene matches: 9. Germline CDR1 is SGHVS and CDR2 is FQNEAQ. The CDR3 spans 17 residues. CDR3 nucleotide sequence: TGTGCCAGCAGCCCGCGGACTAGCGATCGTAGCACAGATACGCAGTATTTT. This translates into CASSPRTSDRSTDTQYF.

This clone showed up just once. CDR3 coding DNA: TGTGCCAGTAGTTCCGGTGACAGGGGAGTTAGCACAGATACGCAGTATTTT. Encoded protein: CASSSGDRGVSTDTQYF. This chain uses TRBV19 with TRBJ2-3; TRBD1 agrees at 8 bases. The CDR3 totals 17 residues. V gave up 5 bases and J gave up 0 bases; unmatched junction bases: 10. The germline V gene encodes CDR1 LNHDA and CDR2 SQIVND (reference sequence).

The chain links TRBV5-1 to TRBJ2-5; 12 bases are shared with TRBD2. Germline lookup yields CDR1 SGHRS and CDR2 YFSETQ. The junction had 11 bases not matched to a gene; V was cut back by 5 bases and J by 0 bases. The CDR3 totals 18 residues. The CDR3 spells CASSRLAGGRAHQETQYF. In DNA form, the CDR3 reads TGCGCCAGCAGTCGTCTAGCGGGAGGGAGGGCCCACCAAGAGACCCAGTACTTC.

This chain joins TRBV5-6 and TRBJ2-7, with 9 positions matching TRBD1. The V segment lost 4 bases and the J segment 5 bases; nucleotides outside the gene matches: 10. CDR1 and CDR2 from the germline V gene are SGHDT and YYEEEE. The CDR3 totals 15 residues. The CDR3: CASSTPGQGYNEQYF. DNA of the CDR3: TGTGCCAGCAGCACTCCCGGACAGGGGTATAACGAGCAGTACTTC.